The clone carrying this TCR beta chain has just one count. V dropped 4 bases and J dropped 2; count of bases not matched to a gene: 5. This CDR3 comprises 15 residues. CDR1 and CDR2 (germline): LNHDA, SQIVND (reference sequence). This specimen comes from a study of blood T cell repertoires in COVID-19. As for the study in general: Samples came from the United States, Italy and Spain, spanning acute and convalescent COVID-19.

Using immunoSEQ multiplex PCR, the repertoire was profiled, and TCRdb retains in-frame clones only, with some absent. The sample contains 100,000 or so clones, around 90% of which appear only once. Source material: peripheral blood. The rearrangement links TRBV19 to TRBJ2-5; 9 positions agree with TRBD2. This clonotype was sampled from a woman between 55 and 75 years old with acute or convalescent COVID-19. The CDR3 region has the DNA TGTGCCAGTAGTACAGGACTAGCGCGTCAAGAGACCCAGTACTTC. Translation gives CASSTGLARQETQYF.